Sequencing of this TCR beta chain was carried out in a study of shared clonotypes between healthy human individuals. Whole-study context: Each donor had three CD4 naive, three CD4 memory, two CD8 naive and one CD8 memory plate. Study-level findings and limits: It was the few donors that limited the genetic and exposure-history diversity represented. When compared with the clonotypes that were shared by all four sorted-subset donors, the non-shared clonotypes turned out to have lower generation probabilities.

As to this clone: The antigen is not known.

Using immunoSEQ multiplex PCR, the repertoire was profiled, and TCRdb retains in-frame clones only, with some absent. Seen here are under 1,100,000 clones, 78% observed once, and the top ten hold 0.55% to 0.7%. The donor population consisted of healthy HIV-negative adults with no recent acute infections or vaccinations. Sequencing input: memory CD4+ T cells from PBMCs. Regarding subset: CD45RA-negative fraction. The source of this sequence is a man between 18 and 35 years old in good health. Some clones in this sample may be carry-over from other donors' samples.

CDR3 loop: CASSFSGTKYQETQYF. The CDR3 DNA reads TGTGCCAGCAGCTTTTCAGGGACTAAATACCAAGAGACCCAGTACTTC. This sequence joins TRBV7-9 and TRBJ2-5, with 7 bases matching TRBD2. The CDR3 runs 16 residues. Germline V gives CDR1 SEHNR, CDR2 FQNEAQ (reference sequence). With 3 bases clipped from V and 0 bases from J, the junction kept 7 bases outside the gene matches. Combining the CDR3 with reference TRBV7-9 and TRBJ2-5 gives the whole variable domain DTGVSQNPRHKITKRGQNVTFRCDPISEHNRLYWYRQTLGQGPEFLTYFQNEAQLEKSRLLSDRFSAERPKGSFSTLEIQRTEQGDSAMYLCASSFSGTKYQETQYFGPGTRLLVL.